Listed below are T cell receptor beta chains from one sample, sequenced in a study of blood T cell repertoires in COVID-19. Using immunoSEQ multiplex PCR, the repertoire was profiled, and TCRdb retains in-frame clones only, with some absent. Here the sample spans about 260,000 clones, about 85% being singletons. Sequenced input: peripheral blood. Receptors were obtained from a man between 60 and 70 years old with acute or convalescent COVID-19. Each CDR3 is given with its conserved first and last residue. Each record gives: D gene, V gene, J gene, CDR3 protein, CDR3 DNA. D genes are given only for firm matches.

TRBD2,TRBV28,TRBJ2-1,CASSLSGRIYNEQFF,TGTGCCAGCAGTTTGAGCGGGAGAATCTACAATGAGCAGTTCTTC
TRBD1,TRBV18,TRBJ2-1,CASSSTGQGFANSEQFF,TGTGCCAGCTCATCGACGGGACAGGGTTTTGCCAACAGTGAGCAGTTCTTC
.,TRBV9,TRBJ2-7,CASSQPGGEQYF,TGTGCCAGCAGCCAGCCCGGGGGCGAGCAGTACTTC
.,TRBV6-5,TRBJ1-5,CASTGGGQPQHF,TGTGCCAGCACTGGGGGGGGACAGCCCCAGCATTTT
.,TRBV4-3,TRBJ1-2,CASSPGEGGGYTF,TGCGCCAGCAGCCCCGGGGAGGGGGGTGGCTACACCTTC
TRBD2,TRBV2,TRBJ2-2,CASSQTSGRLTGELFF,TGTGCCAGCAGTCAGACTAGCGGGAGGTTAACCGGGGAGCTGTTTTTT
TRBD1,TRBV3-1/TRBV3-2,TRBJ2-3,CASSETGAPTTDTQYF,TGTGCCAGCAGCGAGACAGGGGCCCCAACTACAGATACGCAGTATTTT
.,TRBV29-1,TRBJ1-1,CSAVSVEAFF,TGCAGCGCTGTGAGTGTTGAAGCTTTCTTT
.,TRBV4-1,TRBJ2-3,CASSQDKRVGRGTDTQYF,TGCGCCAGCAGCCAAGATAAGCGTGTCGGGCGGGGCACAGATACGCAGTATTTT
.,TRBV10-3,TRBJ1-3,CAISDRGGVDTIYF,TGTGCCATCAGTGACAGGGGAGGGGTCGACACCATATATTTT
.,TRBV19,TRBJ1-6,CASSSGGSPLHF,TGTGCCAGTAGTTCGGGGGGTTCACCCCTCCACTTT
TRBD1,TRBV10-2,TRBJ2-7,CASSGTGGRYEQYF,TGCGCCAGCAGTGGGACAGGGGGCAGGTACGAGCAGTACTTC
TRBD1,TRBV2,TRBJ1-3,CASRTDRGQGNTIYF,TGTGCCAGCAGAACCGACAGGGGGCAAGGAAACACCATATATTTT
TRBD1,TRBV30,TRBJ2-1,CACTSDRGTYNEQFF,TGTGCCTGTACTTCGGACAGGGGAACCTACAATGAGCAGTTCTTC
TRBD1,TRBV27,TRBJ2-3,CASSKGQMSTDTQYF,TGTGCCAGCAGTAAGGGACAGATGAGCACAGATACGCAGTATTTT